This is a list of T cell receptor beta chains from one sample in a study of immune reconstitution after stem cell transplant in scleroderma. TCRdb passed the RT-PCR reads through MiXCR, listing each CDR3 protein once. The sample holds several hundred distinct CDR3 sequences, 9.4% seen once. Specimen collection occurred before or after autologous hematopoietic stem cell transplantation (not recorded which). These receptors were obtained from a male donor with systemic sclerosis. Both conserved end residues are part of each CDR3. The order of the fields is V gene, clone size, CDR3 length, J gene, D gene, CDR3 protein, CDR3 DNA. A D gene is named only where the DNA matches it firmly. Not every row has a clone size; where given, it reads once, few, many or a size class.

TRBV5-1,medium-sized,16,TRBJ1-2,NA,CASSLVPSVNNYGYTF,TGCGCCAGCAGCTTGGTCCCGTCGGTTAATAACTATGGCTACACCTTC
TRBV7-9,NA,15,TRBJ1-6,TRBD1,CASSRDRGYNSPLHF,TGTGCCAGCAGCCGGGACAGGGGTTATAATTCACCCCTCCACTTT
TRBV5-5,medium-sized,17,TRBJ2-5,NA,CASSFGSQGPYQETQYF,TGTGCCAGCAGCTTTGGATCGCAGGGGCCGTACCAAGAGACCCAGTACTTC
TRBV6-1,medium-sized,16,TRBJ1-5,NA,CASGPRDGHSNQPQHF,TGTGCCAGCGGCCCCCGGGACGGACATAGCAATCAGCCCCAGCATTTT
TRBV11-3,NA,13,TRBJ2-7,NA,CASSLTGQGEQYF,TGTGCCAGCAGCTTAACCGGGCAGGGCGAGCAGTACTTC
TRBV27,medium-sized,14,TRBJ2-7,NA,CASSLGRMNYEQYF,TGTGCCAGCAGTTTGGGACGGATGAACTACGAGCAGTACTTC
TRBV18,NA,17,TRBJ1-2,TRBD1,CASSETWTGGIDYGYTF,TGTGCCAGCTCTGAGACATGGACAGGGGGCATCGACTATGGCTACACCTTC
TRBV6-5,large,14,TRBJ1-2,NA,CASSYSTPTLGYTF,TGTGCCAGCAGTTACTCCACCCCGACGCTTGGCTACACCTTC
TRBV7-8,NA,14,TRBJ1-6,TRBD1,CAGRPGQYNSPLHF,TGTGCCGGCAGACCGGGACAGTATAATTCACCCCTCCACTTT
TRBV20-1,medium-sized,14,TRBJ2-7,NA,CSAGGGTATYEQYF,TGCAGTGCTGGGGGCGGGACAGCGACTTACGAGCAGTACTTC
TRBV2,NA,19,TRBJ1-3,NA,CASSHPGPGAASSGNTIYF,TGTGCCAGCAGTCATCCAGGGCCTGGCGCCGCGAGCTCTGGAAACACCATATATTTT
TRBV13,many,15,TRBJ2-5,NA,CASSSWAALQETQYF,TGTGCCAGCAGCTCCTGGGCGGCGCTACAAGAGACCCAGTACTTC
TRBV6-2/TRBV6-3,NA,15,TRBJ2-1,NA,CASSYEAEAYNEQFF,TGTGCCAGCAGTTACGAAGCGGAGGCCTACAATGAGCAGTTCTTC
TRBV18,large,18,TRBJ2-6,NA,CASSPIVGASTGANVLTF,TGTGCCAGCTCACCAATCGTAGGGGCATCTACTGGGGCCAACGTCCTGACTTTC
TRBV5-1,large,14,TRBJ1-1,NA,CASRQGLLVTEAFF,TGCGCCAGCAGGCAGGGGCTGTTGGTCACTGAAGCTTTCTTT
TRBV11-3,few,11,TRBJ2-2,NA,CASGSTGELFF,TGTGCCAGCGGGAGCACCGGGGAGCTGTTTTTT
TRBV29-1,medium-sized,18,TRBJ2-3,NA,CSVGGVLTGNSNTDTQYF,TGCAGCGTCGGCGGGGTACTAACGGGAAACAGCAACACAGATACGCAGTATTTT
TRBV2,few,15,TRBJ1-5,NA,CASIPEMYSNQPQHF,TGTGCCAGCATTCCAGAGATGTATAGCAATCAGCCCCAGCATTTT
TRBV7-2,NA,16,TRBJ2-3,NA,CASSYPGTQSGDTQYF,TGTGCCAGCAGCTACCCCGGGACCCAATCGGGAGATACGCAGTATTTT
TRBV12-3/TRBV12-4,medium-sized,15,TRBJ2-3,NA,CASSTTPPGTDTQYF,TGTGCCAGCAGTACCACCCCACCCGGCACAGATACGCAGTATTTT
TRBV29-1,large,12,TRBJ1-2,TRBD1,CSVAGTAAGYTF,TGCAGCGTAGCCGGGACAGCGGCAGGCTACACCTTC
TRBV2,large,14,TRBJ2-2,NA,CASSELSGTGELFF,TGTGCCAGCAGTGAATTGTCGGGGACCGGGGAGCTGTTTTTT
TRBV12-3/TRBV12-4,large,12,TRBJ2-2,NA,CASSLSAGELFF,TGTGCCAGCAGTTTAAGCGCCGGGGAGCTGTTTTTT
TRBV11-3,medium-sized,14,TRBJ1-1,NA,CASSLVGTNTEAFF,TGTGCCAGCAGCTTAGTAGGGACGAACACTGAAGCTTTCTTT
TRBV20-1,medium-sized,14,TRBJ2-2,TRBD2,CSAGGLAGTGELFF,TGCAGTGCTGGAGGACTAGCGGGGACCGGGGAGCTGTTTTTT
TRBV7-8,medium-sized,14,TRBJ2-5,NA,CASSPGHTQETQYF,TGTGCCAGCAGCCCTGGACATACACAAGAGACCCAGTACTTC
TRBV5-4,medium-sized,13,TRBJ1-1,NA,CASSLSRGTEAFF,TGTGCCAGCAGCTTGTCCAGGGGTACTGAAGCTTTCTTT
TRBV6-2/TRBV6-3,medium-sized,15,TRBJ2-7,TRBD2,CASSYSERGSYEQYF,TGTGCCAGCAGTTACTCGGAGCGGGGTTCCTACGAGCAGTACTTC
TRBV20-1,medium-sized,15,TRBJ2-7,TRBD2,CSARTRGGGPYEQYF,TGCAGTGCTAGGACCCGTGGCGGGGGGCCCTACGAGCAGTACTTC
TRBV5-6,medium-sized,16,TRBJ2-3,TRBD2,CASRSGTSGGTDTQYF,TGTGCCAGCAGATCTGGGACTAGCGGAGGCACAGATACGCAGTATTTT
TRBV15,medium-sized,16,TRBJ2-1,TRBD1,CATSTQPGQGYNEQFF,TGTGCCACCAGCACGCAACCGGGACAGGGGTACAATGAGCAGTTCTTC
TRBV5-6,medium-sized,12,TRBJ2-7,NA,CASSVGGHEQYF,TGTGCCAGCAGCGTCGGGGGCCACGAGCAGTACTTC
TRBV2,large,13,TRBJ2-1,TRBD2,CAGSGGVYNEQFF,TGTGCCGGTAGCGGGGGGGTCTACAATGAGCAGTTCTTC
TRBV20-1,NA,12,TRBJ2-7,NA,CSASRGEREQYF,TGCAGTGCTAGTAGGGGGGAACGGGAGCAGTACTTC
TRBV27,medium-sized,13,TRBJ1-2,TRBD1,CASSLRDRGRYTF,TGTGCCAGCAGTTTACGGGACAGGGGGCGCTACACCTTC
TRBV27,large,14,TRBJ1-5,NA,CASSTDLGVQPQHF,TGTGCCAGCAGTACGGACCTCGGCGTTCAGCCCCAGCATTTT
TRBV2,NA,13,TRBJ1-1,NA,CARSEGEVTEAFF,TGTGCCCGCAGTGAAGGGGAAGTCACTGAAGCTTTCTTT
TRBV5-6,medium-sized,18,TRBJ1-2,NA,CASSLFTGTGPTNYGYTF,TGTGCCAGCAGCTTGTTTACAGGAACAGGGCCTACTAACTATGGCTACACCTTC
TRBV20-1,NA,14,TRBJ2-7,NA,CSAQGREGRYEQYF,TGCAGTGCCCAGGGACGGGAAGGGAGGTATGAGCAGTACTTC
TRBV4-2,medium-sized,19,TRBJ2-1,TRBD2,CASSRLPLGGGTLYNEQFF,TGTGCCAGCAGCCGACTACCCTTGGGCGGGGGGACACTCTACAATGAGCAGTTCTTC
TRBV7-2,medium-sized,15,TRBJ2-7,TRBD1,CASSWGTGGSYEQYF,TGTGCCAGCAGTTGGGGGACAGGGGGATCCTACGAGCAGTACTTC
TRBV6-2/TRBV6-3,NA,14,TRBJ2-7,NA,CASSYSNRAYEQYF,TGTGCCAGCAGTTACTCAAACAGGGCCTACGAGCAGTACTTC
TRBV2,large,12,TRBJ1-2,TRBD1,CATNRGPEGYTF,TGTGCCACCAACAGGGGGCCGGAGGGCTACACCTTC